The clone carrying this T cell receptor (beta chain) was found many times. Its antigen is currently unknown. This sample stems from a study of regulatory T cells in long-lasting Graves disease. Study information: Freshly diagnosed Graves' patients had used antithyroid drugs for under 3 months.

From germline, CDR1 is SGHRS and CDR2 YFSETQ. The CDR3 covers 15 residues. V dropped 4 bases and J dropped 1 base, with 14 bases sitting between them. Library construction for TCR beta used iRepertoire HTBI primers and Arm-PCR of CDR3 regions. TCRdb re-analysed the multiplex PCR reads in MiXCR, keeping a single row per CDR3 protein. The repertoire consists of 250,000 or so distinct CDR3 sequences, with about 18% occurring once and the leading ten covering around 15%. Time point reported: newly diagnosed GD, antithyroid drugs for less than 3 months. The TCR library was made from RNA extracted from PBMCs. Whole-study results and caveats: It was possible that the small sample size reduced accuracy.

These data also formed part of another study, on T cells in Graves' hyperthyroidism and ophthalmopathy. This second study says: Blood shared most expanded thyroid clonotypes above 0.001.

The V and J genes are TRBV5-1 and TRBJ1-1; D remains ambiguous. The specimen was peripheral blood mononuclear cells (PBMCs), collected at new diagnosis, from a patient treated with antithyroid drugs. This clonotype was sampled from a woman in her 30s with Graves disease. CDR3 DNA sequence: TGCGCCAGCAGCCCCCCGAGGGTCAAGAACACTGAAGCTTTCTTT. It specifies CASSPPRVKNTEAFF.